This T cell receptor (beta chain) was retrieved from a study of Ad26.COV2.S vaccination and SARS-CoV-2 variants. Study-wide points: Vaccine and placebo groups showed comparable non-spike TCR breadth.

CDR3 size: 12 residues. The germline V gene encodes CDR1 LNHNV and CDR2 YYDKDF (reference sequence). V trimming: 7 bases; J trimming: 4 bases; junction bases outside the gene matches: 2. Indicated treatment: around 19 received Ad26.COV2.S at low or high dose, single or two shots; a few received placebo; per-sample allocation not given. Material that was analyzed had been drawn on day 63 after the first vaccine or placebo injection. An Ad26 vector expressing Wuhan-strain SARS-CoV-2 spike served as the vaccine. A remark on this clone: The antigen remains unidentified.

Profiled with immunoSEQ multiplex PCR; TCRdb holds only in-frame clones, not every one. The table shows about 680,000 clones, with roughly 90% occurring only once. Sequences were derived from peripheral blood, sampled in a trial of Ad26.COV2.S vaccine versus placebo. This receptor was obtained from a person between 18 and 60 years old who received the Ad26.COV2.S COVID-19 vaccine or a placebo. V usage is TRBV15 and J usage is TRBJ2-7; 9 bases align to TRBD1. The CDR3 loop reads CATKGQGYEQYF. The CDR3 DNA reads TGTGCCACCAAGGGACAGGGTTACGAGCAGTACTTC.